The following is a TCR beta chain sequence with its context. These data originate in a study of tumor and adjacent non-tumor tissue in lung cancer. No cell sorting was done before RNA was extracted from the tissue. More than 3 cm separated this lung sample from the edge of the tumor. The CDR3 consists of 14 residues. In germline, CDR1 is SGHRS, CDR2 YFSETQ. Trimming cost V 4 bases and J 7 bases, with 14 bases left between them. A modified ARM-PCR protocol with three rounds of nested PCR amplified TCRbeta. Each CDR3 protein is one row after TCRdb ran MiXCR on the multiplex PCR reads. The sample consists of some 100,000 distinct CDR3 sequences, about 64% of them appearing once.

This chain connects TRBV5-1 to TRBJ2-2; the D is unclear. Sequencing input: distant non-tumor lung tissue. The receptor was isolated from a man between 60 and 75 years old with non-small cell lung cancer. CDR3 sequence reads: CASSPTGRSGELFF. CDR3 DNA sequence: TGCGCCAGCAGCCCAACCGGAAGGAGCGGGGAGCTGTTTTTT. Combining the CDR3 with reference TRBV5-1 and TRBJ2-2 gives the whole variable domain KAGVTQTPRYLIKTRGQQVTLSCSPISGHRSVSWYQQTPGQGLQFLFEYFSETQRNKGNFPGRFSGRQFSNSRSEMNVSTLELGDSALYLCASSPTGRSGELFFGEGSRLTVL.